This T cell receptor (beta chain) was sequenced in a study of T cells in pancreatic ductal adenocarcinoma. Study-level findings and limits: Comparisons of tumor and blood clonality may show falsely lower tumor diversity. Mean clonality was approximately 0.11 in tumors and about 0.079 in blood, not significantly different. Unique clonotypes were approximately 8-fold more numerous in blood than in tumor.

In regard to this clone: Its specificity is unknown.

The selected patients with pancreatic ductal adenocarcinoma had surgery but no neoadjuvant therapy. The CDR3 has 15 amino acids. Germline trimming cut 10 bases from V and 2 bases from J; bases unmatched to any gene: 12. The germline CDR1 and CDR2 sequences are MNHEY and SVGAGI. TCRdb's table, derived via immunoSEQ multiplex PCR, lists solely in-frame clones and lacks some. The data contain 12,000 or so clones, more than 80% of them singletons. Material for sequencing was PBMCs. The gene calls are TRBV6-5 and TRBJ2-7; 9 nucleotides align to TRBD2. The TCR was taken from a human donor with pancreatic ductal adenocarcinoma. CDR3 coding DNA: TGTGCCACCAGAGCTAGCGGGATCTTAACCTACGAGCAGTACTTC. Protein: CATRASGILTYEQYF.